This entry concerns a single T cell receptor beta chain. Data came from immunoSEQ multiplex PCR; TCRdb stores just in-frame clones and leaves some out. This table holds about 2.3 million clones, around 93% found once. The sample comes from a study of shared clonotypes between healthy human individuals. About the research overall: CD4 naive and CD4 memory each took three plates per donor, while CD8 naive took two and CD8 memory one.

V dropped 2 bases and J dropped 0 bases, with 14 bases sitting between them. The CDR3 runs to 17 residues. CDR1 SGHTA and CDR2 FQGNSA come from the germline V gene. Material for sequencing was naive CD4+ T cells from PBMCs. Subset described: CD45RA+ positively selected. This chain joins TRBV7-2 and TRBJ2-4; D might be TRBD2 (5 bases). The TCR was taken from a man aged 18 to 29 in good health. Some clones in this sample may be carry-over from other donors' samples. The CDR3 here is CASSLRSQAVAKNIQYF. The CDR3 DNA reads as TGTGCCAGCAGCTTAAGGTCGCAAGCGGTAGCCAAAAACATTCAGTACTTC.